This record covers a single TCR beta chain. This sample is part of a study of blood T cell repertoires in COVID-19. About the research overall: Sites across the United States, Italy and Spain contributed samples from acute and convalescent COVID-19. T cells, B-cell-depleted T cells, or PBMCs provided the cDNA or gDNA that served as material.

As originally analysed: From reference gene primer amplification, estimates of nucleated cell counts were derived. Measured with immunoSEQ multiplex PCR; TCRdb has only the in-frame clones, and not every one. V and J calls and clone size follow that table, whereas D and trimming were derived from the DNA. The repertoire holds about 39,000 clones, with 80% to 90% as singletons. There are 16 residues in the CDR3. V lost 5 bases to trimming and J lost 5 bases; unmatched junction nucleotides: 14. Germline values: CDR1 MGHRA, CDR2 YSYEKL. The origin of this receptor is a man aged 35-49 years with active COVID-19. The sample comprised peripheral blood. The genes are TRBV4-1 and TRBJ2-5; TRBD2 matches 7 bases. Here the CDR3 DNA reads TGCGCCAGCAGCTCCCGCTTGGGGGGAGGGACCGAGACCCAGTACTTC. This gives the protein CASSSRLGGGTETQYF.